Below are 17 T cell receptor beta chains sequenced from a single sample in a study of cytomegalovirus exposure and HLA in healthy donors. Sequencing was performed with immunoSEQ multiplex PCR; in TCRdb, only in-frame clones are kept and a portion is missing. There are about 200,000 clones in the sample; about 82% occur only once, and roughly 1.5% lies in the top ten. The sample was PBMCs. Receptors were obtained from a young woman in good health and CMV-seronegative.

V is TRBV5-4 and J is TRBJ2-3; TRBD2 aligns across 14 bases. This CDR3 is built from 16 residues. CDR1 is SGHNT, CDR2 YYREEE, per germline (reference sequence). The V segment lost 0 bases and the J segment 3 bases; nucleotides outside the gene matches: 0. As DNA, the CDR3 is TGTGCCAGCAGCTTGGGGACTAGCGGGGGGACAGATACGCAGTATTTT. Translation gives CASSLGTSGGTDTQYF.

This clone has a single count. The V gene is TRBV19, the J gene TRBJ2-7, with D perhaps matching TRBD1 (5 bases). Per germline, CDR1 LNHDA and CDR2 SQIVND (reference sequence). The CDR3 has 14 residues. V lost 5 bases to trimming and J lost 4 bases, with 15 bases between them. The CDR3 region has the DNA TGTGCCAGTAGTGCGCACAGGCAATCGTACGAGCAGTACTTC. This gives the protein CASSAHRQSYEQYF.

J is TRBJ2-2 and V is TRBV5-4, with TRBD2 matching over 11 bases. The CDR3 extends over 16 amino acids. Germline loops: CDR1 SGHNT, CDR2 YYREEE (reference sequence). V trimming: 4 bases; J trimming: 4 bases; junction bases outside the gene matches: 6. DNA for the CDR3: TGTGCCAGCAGCCCGGTTAGCGGGAGGGTCACCGGGGAGCTGTTTTTT. It codes for CASSPVSGRVTGELFF. Full variable domain (rest looked up from reference TRBV5-4 and TRBJ2-2): ETGVTQSPTHLIKTRGQQVTLRCSSQSGHNTVSWYQQALGQGPQFIFQYYREEENGRGNFPPRFSGLQFPNYSSELNVNALELDDSALYLCASSPVSGRVTGELFFGEGSRLTVL.

The chain has TRBV11-2 and TRBJ1-1, with TRBD1 as a possible D gene (5 bases). Trimming stripped 5 bases from V and 5 bases from J, with 12 bases between. Germline V gene lookup returns CDR1 SGHAT and CDR2 FQNNGV. The CDR3 covers 13 residues. As DNA, the CDR3 is TGTGCCAGCAGCCTTCTCGCAGGGACTGAAGCTTTCTTT. Its protein is CASSLLAGTEAFF. The whole variable domain, filled in from reference TRBV11-2 and TRBJ1-1, reads EAGVAQSPRYKIIEKRQSVAFWCNPISGHATLYWYQQILGQGPKLLIQFQNNGVVDDSQLPKDRFSAERLKGVDSTLKIQPAKLEDSAVYLCASSLLAGTEAFFGQGTRLTVV.

The genes are TRBV7-6 and TRBJ2-5; no clear D gene. CDR3 size: 14 residues. Germline CDR1 is SGHVS and CDR2 is FNYEAQ. V was shortened by 1 base and J by 5 bases, with 11 bases between the two germline ends. The CDR3 is CASSLEATSETQYF. The CDR3 nucleotides read TGTGCCAGCAGCTTAGAAGCAACCTCTGAGACCCAGTACTTC.

The J gene is TRBJ2-1, the V gene TRBV6-5; 9 bases agree with TRBD2. With V trimmed by 5 bases and J by 2 bases, 4 bases remained unmatched. The CDR3 covers 15 residues. From germline, CDR1 is MNHEY and CDR2 SVGAGI. The DNA for the CDR3 is TGTGCCAGCAGTCCCTCTAGCGGGACCTACAATGAGCAGTTCTTC. Translating it yields CASSPSSGTYNEQFF.

The rearrangement links TRBV7-9 to TRBJ2-7, with TRBD1 as a possible D gene (5 bases). This CDR3 spans 16 amino acids. Germline CDR1 reads SEHNR; CDR2 reads FQNEAQ (reference sequence). V was trimmed by 4 bases and J by 3 bases, leaving 19 bases between them. As DNA, the CDR3 is TGTGCCAGCAGCTCCCCAGGGTCACTACCCGACTACGAGCAGTACTTC. Its protein product is CASSSPGSLPDYEQYF.

V is TRBV5-1 and J is TRBJ1-1, with D perhaps matching TRBD1 (6 bases). This CDR3 is 14 amino acids long. V lost 1 base, J lost 3 bases, and 10 bases lay in between. CDR1 is SGHRS and CDR2 is YFSETQ in the germline V gene. The CDR3 region has the DNA TGCGCCAGCAGCTTGACAGGGACGGACACTGAAGCTTTCTTT. Translated, it gives CASSLTGTDTEAFF. Full variable domain (outside the CDR3, taken from reference TRBV5-1 and TRBJ1-1): KAGVTQTPRYLIKTRGQQVTLSCSPISGHRSVSWYQQTPGQGLQFLFEYFSETQRNKGNFPGRFSGRQFSNSRSEMNVSTLELGDSALYLCASSLTGTDTEAFFGQGTRLTVV.

The chain uses TRBV7-9 and TRBJ2-7, with a possible D match to TRBD1 (5 bases). Trimming removed 4 bases at V and 0 bases at J, with 10 bases between. CDR1 and CDR2 from the germline V gene are SEHNR and FQNEAQ (reference sequence). CDR3 length: 14 amino acids. CDR3 loop: CASSSQGVSYEQYF. The CDR3 DNA reads as TGTGCCAGCAGCTCCCAGGGTGTCTCCTACGAGCAGTACTTC.

The chain combines TRBV5-4 with TRBJ2-7, with 10 bases fitting TRBD2. J was trimmed by 3 bases and V by 6 bases; bases with no gene match: 12. The CDR3 extends over 16 amino acids. CDR1 is SGHNT, CDR2 YYREEE, per germline (reference sequence). CDR3 sequence reads: CASTRTSGRVGYEQYF. The CDR3 DNA sequence: TGTGCCAGCACCAGGACTAGCGGAAGGGTAGGCTACGAGCAGTACTTC.

The V call is TRBV5-8, the J call TRBJ2-7; maybe TRBD1 (5 bases). The germline V and J ends were trimmed by 5 bases and 0 bases, with 15 bases remaining between them. This CDR3 has 15 amino acids. The germline gives CDR1 SGHTS, CDR2 YDEGEE. CDR3 coding DNA: TGTGCCAGCAGTTGGCGGTACAGGAGCTCCTACGAGCAGTACTTC. It encodes CASSWRYRSSYEQYF. Using reference TRBV5-8 and TRBJ2-7 for the parts outside the CDR3, the full variable domain is EAGVTQSPTHLIKTRGQQATLRCSPISGHTSVYWYQQALGLGLQFLLWYDEGEERNRGNFPPRFSGRQFPNYSSELNVNALELEDSALYLCASSWRYRSSYEQYFGPGTRLTVT.

This clone was picked up a small number of times. The chain combines TRBV5-1 with TRBJ1-5; 7 bases align to TRBD1. The CDR3 contains 15 residues. V trimming: 0 bases; J trimming: 2 bases; junction bases outside the gene matches: 2. Per the germline V gene, CDR1 is SGHRS and CDR2 is YFSETQ. Written as DNA, the CDR3 is TGCGCCAGCAGCTTGGCCGGGACAGGCAATCAGCCCCAGCATTTT. This sequence encodes CASSLAGTGNQPQHF.

The rearrangement joins TRBV29-1 to TRBJ2-3; no clear D gene. Germline CDR1 and CDR2: SQVTM and ANQGSEA. Trimming took off 7 bases at V and 0 bases at J, with 8 bases between the two ends. The CDR3 is 12 residues long. The CDR3 spells CSEKSSTDTQYF. CDR3 bases: TGCAGCGAGAAGAGTAGCACAGATACGCAGTATTTT.

This rearrangement joins TRBV29-1 to TRBJ2-5; tentatively, D is TRBD2 (6 bases). Trimming took 4 bases from V and 5 from J, leaving 11 bases between them. The CDR3 runs 12 residues. Per germline, CDR1 SQVTM and CDR2 ANQGSEA. The CDR3 loop reads CSVAGSLETQYF. Written as DNA, the CDR3 is TGCAGCGTTGCCGGGAGCTTGGAGACCCAGTACTTC.

The chain combines TRBV6-5 with TRBJ1-2; a weak D match, TRBD1 (6 bases). V dropped 9 bases and J dropped 2 bases, with 13 bases sitting between them. The CDR3 consists of 13 residues. In germline, CDR1 is MNHEY, CDR2 SVGAGI. The CDR3 DNA reads as TGTGCCAGTTCGGTGGACAGAAACTATGGCTACACCTTC. Protein: CASSVDRNYGYTF.

CDR3 nucleotide sequence: TGCGCCAGCAGCCCGAATGTAGACTACGAGCAGTACTTC. Translated: CASSPNVDYEQYF. V gene TRBV5-1 combines with J gene TRBJ2-7, with D uncertain. Germline CDR1 is SGHRS and CDR2 is YFSETQ. Trimming took off 4 bases at V and 3 bases at J, with 11 bases between the two ends. The CDR3 is made up of 13 amino acids.

The genes are TRBV5-8 and TRBJ1-5; D is possibly TRBD1 (5 bases). Germline values: CDR1 SGHTS, CDR2 YDEGEE. CDR3 size: 18 residues. V lost 0 bases, J lost 7 bases, and 23 bases lay in between. CDR3 in amino acids: CASSLAPLTRGKGQPQHF. CDR3 nucleotides: TGTGCCAGCAGCTTGGCCCCTTTAACAAGGGGCAAAGGCCAGCCCCAGCATTTT.